A selection of T cell receptor beta chains follows, all from one sample in a study of OX40 agonist ivuxolimab in advanced cancers. TCRdb keeps only in-frame clones here, not all; method: immunoSEQ multiplex PCR. The data contain about 71,000 clones, about 81% of them singletons. The sample here was CD4+ or CD8+ T cells sorted from blood, taken in a trial of the OX40 agonist ivuxolimab. Source of these receptors: an adult with an advanced solid tumor such as melanoma, head and neck, liver or kidney cancer. The CDR3 runs from the conserved cysteine through the conserved F or W. The order of the fields is D gene, V gene, clone size, J gene, CDR3 protein, CDR3 DNA. The D gene is left open where the match is weak. Only some rows state a clone size, as once, few, many or a class for expanded clones.

D: NA; V: TRBV5-1; size: NA; J: TRBJ2-7; CDR3: CASRASYEQYF; DNA: TGCGCCAGCAGGGCCAGCTACGAGCAGTACTTC
D: TRBD1; V: TRBV7-2; size: NA; J: TRBJ1-1; CDR3: CASSLSRGQGFTEAFF; DNA: TGTGCCAGCAGCTTATCTAGGGGACAGGGCTTTACTGAAGCTTTCTTT
D: TRBD1; V: TRBV27; size: NA; J: TRBJ1-6; CDR3: CASSLSGVTGTGINSPLHF; DNA: TGTGCCAGCAGTTTATCGGGAGTAACCGGGACAGGGATTAATTCACCCCTCCACTTT
D: TRBD2; V: TRBV27; size: NA; J: TRBJ2-7; CDR3: CASSSGLAATYEQYF; DNA: TGTGCCAGCAGTTCTGGACTAGCGGCGACCTACGAGCAGTACTTC
D: NA; V: TRBV6-5; size: NA; J: TRBJ1-4; CDR3: CASRDRVGEKLFF; DNA: TGTGCCAGCAGGGACCGAGTGGGTGAAAAACTGTTTTTT
D: TRBD1; V: TRBV19; size: few; J: TRBJ2-3; CDR3: CASKGQGTDTQYF; DNA: TGTGCCAGTAAGGGACAGGGGACAGATACGCAGTATTTT
D: NA; V: TRBV10-3; size: NA; J: TRBJ1-5; CDR3: CAISESLIRSLQPQHF; DNA: TGTGCCATCAGTGAGTCGCTTATACGGAGCCTACAGCCCCAGCATTTT
D: NA; V: TRBV7-2; size: NA; J: TRBJ1-4; CDR3: CASSLGEPGRANEKLFF; DNA: TGTGCCAGCAGCTTAGGGGAGCCTGGGAGAGCTAATGAAAAACTGTTTTTT
D: NA; V: TRBV7-2; size: NA; J: TRBJ1-1; CDR3: CASSRTAGGTEAFF; DNA: TGTGCCAGCAGCCGGACCGCGGGGGGGACTGAAGCTTTCTTT
D: NA; V: TRBV28; size: NA; J: TRBJ1-4; CDR3: CASSVTTTNEKLFF; DNA: TGTGCCAGCAGTGTTACTACAACTAATGAAAAACTGTTTTTT
D: TRBD1; V: TRBV10-3; size: NA; J: TRBJ1-2; CDR3: CAISESQGAEYTF; DNA: TGTGCCATCAGTGAGTCCCAGGGGGCTGAGTACACCTTC
D: NA; V: TRBV7-2; size: NA; J: TRBJ1-1; CDR3: CASSTYRDHTEAFF; DNA: TGTGCCAGCAGCACCTACAGGGATCACACTGAAGCTTTCTTT
D: NA; V: TRBV28; size: NA; J: TRBJ1-2; CDR3: CASTPPEGGYGYTF; DNA: TGTGCCAGCACCCCTCCGGAGGGGGGCTATGGCTACACCTTC
D: TRBD1; V: TRBV5-1; size: NA; J: TRBJ1-2; CDR3: CASSPMTGENSPGYTF; DNA: TGCGCCAGCAGCCCGATGACAGGGGAGAACAGTCCTGGCTACACCTTC
D: TRBD2; V: TRBV9; size: NA; J: TRBJ2-7; CDR3: CASSVGTSGARLSYEQYF; DNA: TGTGCCAGCAGCGTCGGGACTAGCGGGGCTCGACTCTCCTACGAGCAGTACTTC
D: NA; V: TRBV6-5; size: NA; J: TRBJ1-1; CDR3: CASNNGGSEAFF; DNA: TGTGCCAGCAATAATGGGGGTTCTGAAGCTTTCTTT
D: TRBD2; V: TRBV6-1; size: medium-sized; J: TRBJ2-5; CDR3: CASSELAGGQETQYF; DNA: TGTGCCAGCAGTGAACTAGCGGGGGGGCAAGAGACCCAGTACTTC
D: TRBD2; V: TRBV6-4; size: medium-sized; J: TRBJ2-3; CDR3: CASSQLAGSTDTQYF; DNA: TGTGCCAGCAGTCAACTAGCGGGGAGCACAGATACGCAGTATTTT
D: NA; V: TRBV7-9; size: once; J: TRBJ1-4; CDR3: CASSRKEVELFF; DNA: TGTGCCAGCAGTCGGAAGGAAGTAGAACTGTTTTTT
D: NA; V: TRBV5-1; size: NA; J: TRBJ1-5; CDR3: CASSLGTQSNQPQHF; DNA: TGCGCCAGCAGCTTAGGGACCCAGAGCAATCAGCCCCAGCATTTT
D: TRBD1; V: TRBV2; size: NA; J: TRBJ2-5; CDR3: CASFRDRVETQYF; DNA: TGTGCCAGCTTCCGGGACAGGGTTGAGACCCAGTACTTC
D: NA; V: TRBV5-5; size: NA; J: TRBJ1-1; CDR3: CASSFGANTEAFF; DNA: TGTGCCAGCAGCTTTGGGGCAAACACTGAAGCTTTCTTT
D: TRBD1; V: TRBV5-1; size: NA; J: TRBJ1-2; CDR3: CASSLGRQGAAWYGYTF; DNA: TGCGCCAGCAGCTTGGGGAGACAGGGGGCAGCGTGGTATGGCTACACCTTC
D: NA; V: TRBV6-1; size: NA; J: TRBJ2-5; CDR3: CASSEGASEETQYF; DNA: TGTGCCAGCAGTGAAGGGGCTAGCGAAGAGACCCAGTACTTC
D: NA; V: TRBV5-6; size: once; J: TRBJ2-3; CDR3: CASSLDLGAADTQYF; DNA: TGTGCCAGCAGCTTGGATCTGGGAGCGGCAGATACGCAGTATTTT
D: NA; V: TRBV6-6; size: few; J: TRBJ1-6; CDR3: CAISNPGSNSPLHF; DNA: TGTGCCATCTCAAACCCAGGGAGTAATTCACCCCTCCACTTT
D: TRBD2; V: TRBV30; size: few; J: TRBJ2-3; CDR3: CAWAGLAVGDTQYF; DNA: TGTGCCTGGGCTGGACTAGCGGTGGGAGATACGCAGTATTTT
D: TRBD1; V: TRBV6-5; size: NA; J: TRBJ2-7; CDR3: CASSPIRTGFLEQYF; DNA: TGTGCCAGCAGCCCGATCCGGACAGGTTTTCTCGAGCAGTACTTC
D: NA; V: TRBV7-9; size: NA; J: TRBJ1-1; CDR3: CASSPVLNTEAFF; DNA: TGTGCCAGCAGTCCCGTTTTGAACACTGAAGCTTTCTTT
D: NA; V: TRBV7-2; size: NA; J: TRBJ1-1; CDR3: CASSFWRGSTEAFF; DNA: TGTGCCAGCAGCTTCTGGAGGGGAAGCACTGAAGCTTTCTTT